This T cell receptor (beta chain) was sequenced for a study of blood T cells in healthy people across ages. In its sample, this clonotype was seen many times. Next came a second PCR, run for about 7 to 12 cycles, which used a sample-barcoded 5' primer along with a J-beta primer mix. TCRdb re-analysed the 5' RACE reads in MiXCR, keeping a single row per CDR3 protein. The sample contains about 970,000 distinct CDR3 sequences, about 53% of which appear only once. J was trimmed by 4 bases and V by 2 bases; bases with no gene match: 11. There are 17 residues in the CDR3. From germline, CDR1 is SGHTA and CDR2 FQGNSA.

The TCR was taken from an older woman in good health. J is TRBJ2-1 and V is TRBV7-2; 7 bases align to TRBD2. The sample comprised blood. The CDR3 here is CASSLRPRGAGYNEQFF. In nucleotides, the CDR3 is TGTGCCAGCAGCTTAAGGCCTAGGGGAGCGGGATACAATGAGCAGTTCTTC. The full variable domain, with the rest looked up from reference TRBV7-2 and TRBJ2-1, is GAGVSQSPSNKVTEKGKDVELRCDPISGHTALYWYRQSLGQGLEFLIYFQGNSAPDKSGLPSDRFSAERTGGSVSTLTIQRTQQEDSAVYLCASSLRPRGAGYNEQFFGPGTRLTVL.